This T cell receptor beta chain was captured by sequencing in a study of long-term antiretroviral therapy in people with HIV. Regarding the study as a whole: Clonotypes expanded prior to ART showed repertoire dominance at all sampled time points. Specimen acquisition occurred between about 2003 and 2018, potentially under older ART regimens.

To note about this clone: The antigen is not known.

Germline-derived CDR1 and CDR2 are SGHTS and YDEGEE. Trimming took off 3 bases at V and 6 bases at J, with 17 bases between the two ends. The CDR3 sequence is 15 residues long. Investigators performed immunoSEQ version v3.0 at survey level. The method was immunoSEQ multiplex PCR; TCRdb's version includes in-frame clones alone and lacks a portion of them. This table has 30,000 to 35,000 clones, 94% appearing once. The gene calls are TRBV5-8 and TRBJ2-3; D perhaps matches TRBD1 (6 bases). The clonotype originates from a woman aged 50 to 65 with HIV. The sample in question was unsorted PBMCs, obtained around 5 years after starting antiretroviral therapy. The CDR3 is CASSYIEQGSDTQYF. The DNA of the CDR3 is TGTGCCAGCAGCTATATAGAACAGGGCTCGGATACGCAGTATTTT.